This TCR beta chain was found in a study of cytomegalovirus exposure and HLA in healthy donors. Regarding the study as a whole: Highest at DRB1 and lowest at HLA-C, TCR association rates differed among HLA loci in a later analysis. The study labeled more than 150 TCR beta chains cytomegalovirus-associated. Earlier analysis looked at TCR beta V segments, and most were productive about 87% or about 30% of the time.

The CDR3 spans 15 residues. The J segment lost 3 bases and the V segment lost 3 bases, leaving 4 bases of the junction unmatched. Per germline, CDR1 SGHAT and CDR2 FQNNGV. There are a few counts of this clone. Its antigen is unknown. The PCR used 60 Vbeta and 13 Jbeta primers. Measured with immunoSEQ multiplex PCR; TCRdb has only the in-frame clones, and not every one. This repertoire shows over 75,000 clones, around 10% found once; its top ten account for roughly 4.7%. Source material: PBMCs. The sequence came from a man aged 45-65 years in good health and CMV-seropositive. The chain recombines TRBV11-2 with TRBJ2-7; 11 bases agree with TRBD2. CDR3 sequence reads: CASSLASGGIYEQYF. The CDR3 region has the DNA TGTGCCAGCAGCTTGGCTAGCGGGGGGATCTACGAGCAGTACTTC.